This TCR beta chain is from a study of blood T cell repertoires in COVID-19. TCRdb keeps only in-frame clones here, not all; method: immunoSEQ multiplex PCR. The top ten hold approximately 3.1% of the sample, which has some 260,000 clones, approximately 82% seen once. In germline, CDR1 is SGHTA, CDR2 FQGNSA. V lost 5 bases, J lost 6 bases, and 5 bases stayed unmatched. This CDR3 spans 15 amino acids. The receptor comes from a woman younger than 35 with acute or convalescent COVID-19. Material: peripheral blood. The chain links TRBV7-2 to TRBJ1-6; 9 bases agree with TRBD1. This CDR3 reads CASSEYRGRNSPLHF. Written as DNA, the CDR3 is TGTGCCAGCAGCGAATACAGGGGGCGTAATTCACCCCTCCACTTT.